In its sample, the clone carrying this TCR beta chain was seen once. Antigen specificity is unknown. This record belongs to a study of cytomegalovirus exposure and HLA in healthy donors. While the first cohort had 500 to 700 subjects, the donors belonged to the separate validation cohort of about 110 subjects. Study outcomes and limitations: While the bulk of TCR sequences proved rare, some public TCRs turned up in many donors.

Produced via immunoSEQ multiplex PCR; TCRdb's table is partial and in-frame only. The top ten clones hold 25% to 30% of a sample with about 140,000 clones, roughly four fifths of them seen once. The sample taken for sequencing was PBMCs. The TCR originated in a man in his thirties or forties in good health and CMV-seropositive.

CDR3 amino acids: CASSQVRGEETQYF. Written as DNA, the CDR3 is TGCGCCAGCAGCCAAGTCAGGGGTGAGGAGACCCAGTACTTC. V and J are TRBV4-1 and TRBJ2-5; D perhaps matches TRBD1 (6 bases). Trimming shortened V by 1 base and J by 5 bases, and 11 bases separated the two germline ends. Germline loops: CDR1 MGHRA, CDR2 YSYEKL. CDR3 length equals 14 residues.